One and the same sample provided the 20 T cell receptor beta chains below, sequenced in a study of blood T cell repertoires in COVID-19. The assay was immunoSEQ multiplex PCR, and TCRdb's table has in-frame clones only and misses some. This table has approximately 330,000 clones, roughly 90% appearing once. The specimen was peripheral blood. The receptor source for this set is a man aged 30 to 39 with COVID-19, enrolled during active disease.

This chain uses TRBV6-5 with TRBJ1-1, with D perhaps matching TRBD1 (5 bases). The CDR3 totals 13 residues. Germline V lookup: CDR1 MNHEY, CDR2 SVGAGI. Trimming cost V 4 bases and J 2 bases, with 8 bases left between them. Written as DNA, the CDR3 is TGTGCCAGCAGTTTCGACAGAAACACTGAAGCTTTCTTT. It encodes CASSFDRNTEAFF.

This chain connects TRBV6-5 to TRBJ1-1; D is unclear. The V end was cut by 6 bases, the J end by 1 base, with 15 bases between. The CDR3 is made up of 15 amino acids. Germline V gene lookup returns CDR1 MNHEY and CDR2 SVGAGI. The CDR3 region has the DNA TGTGCCAGCAGCCGCCTCGGGGAAGGGAACACTGAAGCTTTCTTT. The encoded protein is CASSRLGEGNTEAFF.

The genes are TRBV24-1 and TRBJ2-1; 11 nucleotides agree with TRBD2. J lost 7 bases, V lost 3 bases, and 7 bases had no gene match. This CDR3 has 16 amino acids. Germline loops: CDR1 KGHDR, CDR2 SFDVKD. The CDR3 loop reads CATSDPLAGVRNEQFF. CDR3 nucleotides: TGTGCCACCAGTGATCCACTAGCGGGAGTAAGAAATGAGCAGTTCTTC.

This clone has only one observation. The chain employs TRBV6-2 or TRBV6-3 and TRBJ2-1; possibly TRBD1 for D (5 bases). The germline CDR1 and CDR2 sequences are MNHEY and SVGEGT. CDR3 length: 14 residues. V lost 3 bases to trimming and J lost 10 bases, with 16 bases between them. This chain's CDR3 is CASSYLTRAQEQFF. CDR3 bases: TGTGCCAGCAGTTATTTGACCAGGGCTCAAGAGCAGTTCTTC.

This sequence joins TRBV11-2 and TRBJ1-5; 7 nucleotides agree with TRBD1. Unmatched junction bases numbered 7, after V lost 5 bases and J lost 3 bases. The CDR3 is made up of 15 amino acids. CDR1 is SGHAT, CDR2 FQNNGV, per germline. DNA for the CDR3: TGTGCCAGCAGCGTCACAGGGGTGAACAATCAGCCCCAGCATTTT. Translation: CASSVTGVNNQPQHF.

The rearrangement links TRBV28 to TRBJ1-2; a possible D gene is TRBD1 (6 bases). The V end was cut by 4 bases, the J end by 3 bases, with 9 bases between. The CDR3 is 13 amino acids. CDR1 is MDHEN and CDR2 is SYDVKM in the germline V gene. The CDR3 loop reads CASSSNRDYGYTF. CDR3 nucleotide sequence: TGTGCCAGCAGTTCAAACAGGGACTATGGCTACACCTTC.

This chain joins TRBV29-1 and TRBJ2-7; 10 bases match TRBD1. The CDR3 is 13 amino acids. The germline gives CDR1 SQVTM, CDR2 ANQGSEA. After removal of 6 bases from V and 4 bases from J, the junction contained 6 bases not matched to a gene. CDR3 in amino acids: CSVGDRGKYEQYF. The DNA of the CDR3 is TGCAGCGTGGGGGACAGGGGAAAGTACGAGCAGTACTTC.

The CDR3: CASSFYGTGRYEQYF. CDR3 DNA: TGTGCCAGTAGTTTTTACGGGACAGGGAGGTACGAGCAGTACTTC. The chain couples TRBV19 to TRBJ2-7; 9 bases match TRBD1. The CDR3 runs 15 residues. V shed 5 bases, J shed 4 bases, and the junction held 9 bases outside the gene matches. Germline V gene sequence: CDR1 LNHDA, CDR2 SQIVND (reference sequence).

CDR3 amino acids: CASSEGPGGYNEQFF. The CDR3 nucleotides read TGTGCCAGCAGTGAAGGTCCAGGGGGCTACAATGAGCAGTTCTTC. V usage is TRBV6-1 and J usage is TRBJ2-1, with 7 bases matching TRBD1. The CDR3 spans 15 residues. The trim removed 1 base at V and 3 bases at J, leaving 3 bases unmatched. The germline CDR1 and CDR2 sequences are MNHNS and SASEGT.

The genes are TRBV6-6 and TRBJ2-5, with 7 positions matching TRBD1. V lost 6 bases to trimming and J lost 5 bases; unmatched junction nucleotides: 9. Germline V gives CDR1 MNHNY, CDR2 SVGAGI (reference sequence). This CDR3 region has 14 residues. The CDR3 DNA reads TGTGCCAGCAGCAATCCAGGGGGATCGGAGACCCAGTACTTC. Protein product: CASSNPGGSETQYF.

The rearrangement links TRBV5-1 to TRBJ2-2, with TRBD2 as a possible D gene (5 bases). This CDR3 spans 16 amino acids. Germline V lookup: CDR1 SGHRS, CDR2 YFSETQ. The V end was cut by 0 bases, the J end by 0 bases, with 9 bases between. DNA of the CDR3: TGCGCCAGCAGCTTGGCCACCGGGGCGAACACCGGGGAGCTGTTTTTT. Translation gives CASSLATGANTGELFF.

This chain joins TRBV18 and TRBJ2-7; TRBD2 matches at 7 bases. After removal of 0 bases from V and 3 bases from J, the junction contained 5 bases not matched to a gene. The CDR3 loop spans 15 amino acids. Germline-derived CDR1 and CDR2 are KGHSH and LQKENI. As DNA, the CDR3 is TGTGCCAGCTCACCACCCGACGGGAGGATCTACGAGCAGTACTTC. Residues: CASSPPDGRIYEQYF.

The chain links TRBV11-3 to TRBJ2-3; TRBD2 is a possible D gene (6 bases). Germline loops: CDR1 SGHNT, CDR2 YENEEA. The V and J ends lost 3 bases and 1 base respectively, with 17 bases between them. This CDR3 is 17 amino acids long. CDR3 amino acids: CASSLGLLGVGTDTQYF. The CDR3 nucleotides are TGTGCCAGCAGCTTGGGACTTCTCGGGGTCGGCACAGATACGCAGTATTTT.

The V call is TRBV7-3, the J call TRBJ2-1, with D possibly matching TRBD2 (6 bases). Per germline, CDR1 SGHTA and CDR2 FQGTGA. This CDR3 spans 17 amino acids. Between the trimmed V and J ends, which lost 0 bases and 4 bases, there was a span of 16 bases. Here the CDR3 DNA reads TGTGCCAGCAGCTTAACGTTCTATATGGCGGGGTACAATGAGCAGTTCTTC. This translates into CASSLTFYMAGYNEQFF.

The chain uses TRBV20-1 and TRBJ2-7, with a weak D call TRBD2 (5 bases). CDR3 length equals 11 residues. Trimming cost V 8 bases and J 7 bases, with 15 bases left between them. Germline assignment: CDR1 DFQATT and CDR2 SNEGSKA (reference sequence). The CDR3 DNA sequence: TGCAGTTACCCCGTCCGAGGGGAGCAGTACTTC. Translated, it gives CSYPVRGEQYF.

The gene calls are TRBV18 and TRBJ2-7; 8 bases agree with TRBD2. The CDR3 extends over 15 amino acids. Germline loops: CDR1 KGHSH, CDR2 LQKENI. V dropped 5 bases and J dropped 6; count of bases not matched to a gene: 12. The DNA for the CDR3 is TGTGCCAGCTCAGAAAATAGCGGGACTAGGTTCGAGCAGTACTTC. It is translated as CASSENSGTRFEQYF.

The CDR3 is CASSQLSGGASGTDTQYF. In DNA, the CDR3 is TGCGCCAGCAGCCAACTCAGCGGGGGGGCCTCAGGCACAGATACGCAGTATTTT. The chain links TRBV4-1 to TRBJ2-3; 10 nucleotides align to TRBD2. With 2 bases clipped from V and 1 base from J, the junction kept 9 bases outside the gene matches. Germline V gives CDR1 MGHRA, CDR2 YSYEKL. The CDR3 is 18 amino acids.

The V call is TRBV7-9, the J call TRBJ1-6; tentative D call: TRBD1 (6 bases). The CDR3 has 14 amino acids. V was cut by 5 bases and J by 6 bases, with 11 bases left in between. In germline, CDR1 is SEHNR, CDR2 FQNEAQ (reference sequence). The CDR3 DNA is TGTGCCAGCAGCCGGGGGGGCCTTAATTCACCCCTCCACTTT. Protein: CASSRGGLNSPLHF.

V and J are TRBV25-1 and TRBJ2-7; D is possibly TRBD1 (5 bases). The germline gives CDR1 MGHDK, CDR2 SYGVNS. V was pared by 5 bases and J by 1 base, with 15 bases between. CDR3 size: 15 residues. The CDR3: CASSLGAASSYEQYF. CDR3 DNA: TGTGCCAGCAGTCTTGGGGCAGCGTCTTCCTACGAGCAGTACTTC.

This clone is a singleton in its sample. This rearrangement joins TRBV10-3 to TRBJ2-2; weak D call: TRBD1 (5 bases). CDR3 length equals 12 residues. The V gene lost 7 bases and the J gene lost 4 bases, with 7 bases spanning the gap. Germline values: CDR1 ENHRY, CDR2 SYGVKD. CDR3 region: CAITRGTGELFF. The CDR3 nucleotides are TGTGCCATCACAAGGGGCACCGGGGAGCTGTTTTTT.